The rows below give T cell receptor beta chains drawn from one sample of a study of cytomegalovirus exposure and HLA in healthy donors. The table came from immunoSEQ multiplex PCR; TCRdb's copy has only in-frame clones and leaves some out. The repertoire includes 140,000 or so clones, approximately 84% of them detected once, and around a tenth sits in the top ten. The sequenced material came from PBMCs. These receptors were obtained from a woman aged 55 to 70 in good health and CMV-seropositive. Both conserved end residues are part of each CDR3. A D gene is named only where the DNA matches it firmly. A row's size may be missing; if present it is once, few, many or a size class.

>-|TRBD1|TRBV2|TRBJ2-7
TGTGCCACCGGGCGGGACAGGAGCTCCTACGAGCAGTACTTC
CATGRDRSSYEQYF
>-|TRBD2|TRBV6-5|TRBJ2-7
TGTGCCAGCAGGCAAGCCCTAGCGGGGGACTACGAGCAGTACTTC
CASRQALAGDYEQYF
>-|TRBD2|TRBV7-9|TRBJ2-3
TGTGCCAGCAGCTTAGGCGGGAGCGCAGATACGCAGTATTTT
CASSLGGSADTQYF
>-|-|TRBV27|TRBJ1-1
TGTGCCAGCAGCCCAGGACAGATGAACACTGAAGCTTTCTTT
CASSPGQMNTEAFF
>few|-|TRBV6-4|TRBJ2-1
TGTGCCAGCAGTGACTCCCAGGGGGAGGCCAATGAGCAGTTCTTC
CASSDSQGEANEQFF
>-|TRBD2|TRBV6-5|TRBJ2-7
TGTGCCAGCAGTAGGGGGACTAGCGGGTGGGAGCAGTACTTC
CASSRGTSGWEQYF
>-|-|TRBV11-3|TRBJ1-3
TGTGCCAGCAGCTCCAGGGCGTTTGGAAACACCATATATTTT
CASSSRAFGNTIYF
>-|-|TRBV29-1|TRBJ2-1
TGCAGCGTTGAAAGAGGGCCTCCCGGCAATGAGCAGTTCTTC
CSVERGPPGNEQFF
>-|-|TRBV27|TRBJ2-7
TGTGCCAGCAGTTTACTAGGTTTCGACGAGCAGTACTTC
CASSLLGFDEQYF
>-|-|TRBV7-2|TRBJ1-4
TGTGCCAGCAGCGCCACAGGGCTTAACAATGAAAAACTGTTTTTT
CASSATGLNNEKLFF
>once|-|TRBV10-3|TRBJ2-5
TGTGCCATCAGTGCCAGCGGACGGGGCCAAGAGACCCAGTACTTC
CAISASGRGQETQYF
>few|-|TRBV28|TRBJ1-3
TGTGCCAGCAGCCCGTACGGTAGCGGAAACACCATATATTTT
CASSPYGSGNTIYF
>-|TRBD1|TRBV28|TRBJ2-7
TGTGCCAGCAGTGTGGGCTTGGCAGGGGGGTACTTC
CASSVGLAGGYF
>once|TRBD2|TRBV7-8|TRBJ2-2
TGTGCCAGCAGCTTAGAGGGTTGGGAGGGCGCCGGGGAGCTGTTTTTT
CASSLEGWEGAGELFF
>few|-|TRBV5-4|TRBJ2-3
TGTGCCAGCAGCTTGTTGGTGGCCCCCGCAGATACGCAGTATTTT
CASSLLVAPADTQYF
>-|-|TRBV19|TRBJ2-7
TGTGCCAGTAGTGCCGACCTCCTGGACAGTTCCTACGAGCAGTACTTC
CASSADLLDSSYEQYF
>-|-|TRBV5-1|TRBJ2-2
TGCGCCAGCAGCTTGGACGGAGGGCCCGGGGAGCTGTTTTTT
CASSLDGGPGELFF
>-|-|TRBV11-2|TRBJ2-7
TGTGCCAGCAGCTTAACCAGGCAGCTAAGCTCCTACGAGCAGTACTTC
CASSLTRQLSSYEQYF
>-|-|TRBV2|TRBJ2-5
TGTGCCAGCAGGTGGACAGCACAAGAGACCCAGTACTTC
CASRWTAQETQYF
>-|-|TRBV15|TRBJ1-5
TGTGCCACCAGCAGATCGTCGGGTTACAATCAGCCCCAGCATTTT
CATSRSSGYNQPQHF
>-|-|TRBV9|TRBJ2-2
TGTGCCAGCAGAGGAGGGAGTGCGAACACCGGGGAGCTGTTTTTT
CASRGGSANTGELFF
>-|TRBD1|TRBV6-1|TRBJ2-6
TGTGCCAGCAGTGTCTGGGACAGCGGGGCCAACGTCCTGACTTTC
CASSVWDSGANVLTF
>-|-|TRBV7-9|TRBJ1-2
TGTGCCAGCAGCTTAGCGTCGGGGGAATATGGCTACACCTTC
CASSLASGEYGYTF
>-|-|TRBV19|TRBJ2-1
TGTGCCAGTAGTCCCTCGGACTGGATCAATGAGCAGTTCTTC
CASSPSDWINEQFF
>once|-|TRBV27|TRBJ1-1
TGTGCCAGCAGTGCCCTATTCACAGGGAAGAACACTGAAGCTTTCTTT
CASSALFTGKNTEAFF
>-|-|TRBV7-8|TRBJ1-5
TGTGCCAGCAGCTTAGTCGGTAGCAATCAGCCCCAGCATTTT
CASSLVGSNQPQHF
>once|TRBD2|TRBV28|TRBJ2-5
TGTGCCAGCAGACTTAGCGGGAGGGCCGGGGAGACCCAGTACTTC
CASRLSGRAGETQYF
>-|TRBD2|TRBV4-2|TRBJ2-1
TGTGCCAGCAGCCAAGATGGATGGACTAGCGGCGATGAGCAGTTCTTC
CASSQDGWTSGDEQFF
>-|TRBD1|TRBV18|TRBJ1-4
TGTGCCAGCTCGCCCACAGGGGACGGCGAAAAACTGTTTTTT
CASSPTGDGEKLFF
>-|TRBD2|TRBV27|TRBJ2-1
TGTGCCAGCAGCAGGAGGCTAGCGGGAGTTCGGGGCTACAATGAGCAGTTCTTC
CASSRRLAGVRGYNEQFF
>-|TRBD1|TRBV27|TRBJ2-7
TGTGCCATCCGCTCGATGACAGGGTTTTCCTACGAGCAGTACTTC
CAIRSMTGFSYEQYF
>-|-|TRBV7-3|TRBJ2-7
TGTGCCAGCAGCTTAGGGCCCGGGACCGGGGGATACGAGCAGTACTTC
CASSLGPGTGGYEQYF
>-|TRBD1|TRBV6-5|TRBJ2-7
TGTGCCAGCAGTTACACCCGACAGGGTGTCCACGAGCAGTACTTC
CASSYTRQGVHEQYF
>few|TRBD2|TRBV10-3|TRBJ2-5
TGTGCCATCAGTGAGCGAGGACTAGCGGGAGAAGAGACCCAGTACTTC
CAISERGLAGEETQYF
>-|TRBD2|TRBV19|TRBJ2-1
TGTGCCACGTACCAGAAGGCGCTAGCGGGAGGCCGGGTTAGTAATGAGCAGTTCTTC
CATYQKALAGGRVSNEQFF
>-|-|TRBV6-6|TRBJ1-5
TGTGCCAGCAGAAGGGGCGGCAGTCAGCCCCAGCATTTT
CASRRGGSQPQHF
>-|-|TRBV28|TRBJ2-1
TGTGCCAGCAGTTTGCCCGGGACACTCAATGAGCAGTTCTTC
CASSLPGTLNEQFF
>-|TRBD2|TRBV5-8|TRBJ2-7
TGTGCCAGCAGTGGAAGCGGGAGGGCCCCCTACGAGCAGTACTTC
CASSGSGRAPYEQYF
>-|-|TRBV18|TRBJ1-1
TGTGCCAGCTCCATGAACACTGAAGCTTTCTTT
CASSMNTEAFF
>-|-|TRBV10-3|TRBJ2-7
TGTGCCATCAGGGGTCCAGGGAAAGTCGAGCAGTACTTC
CAIRGPGKVEQYF
>-|TRBD1|TRBV28|TRBJ1-2
TGTGCCAGCACCTCGGGGAGGACAGGGGGTCTGATTTATGGCTACACCTTC
CASTSGRTGGLIYGYTF
>-|TRBD1|TRBV28|TRBJ1-4
TGTGCCAGCTTACCCGACAGGGTTGAGGAAAAACTGTTTTTT
CASLPDRVEEKLFF
>-|TRBD1|TRBV5-5|TRBJ1-4
TGTGCCAGCAGCTTGACAGGGGGCTCTGAAAAACTGTTTTTT
CASSLTGGSEKLFF
>-|TRBD1|TRBV19|TRBJ2-6
TGTGCCAGTAGTCGAGAGAGACCGGGACAGGGAGTCTCTGGGGCCAACGTCCTGACTTTC
CASSRERPGQGVSGANVLTF
>-|TRBD1|TRBV5-1|TRBJ1-1
TGCGCCAGCAGCTTGGTCGCTACAGGGGAAACTGAAGCTTTCTTT
CASSLVATGETEAFF
>-|-|TRBV18|TRBJ2-3
TGTGCCAGCTCTCTTACTAGAAGTAGCACAGATACGCAGTATTTT
CASSLTRSSTDTQYF
>-|-|TRBV27|TRBJ1-1
TGTGCCAGCAGTTCCCTATTAGACACTGAAGCTTTCTTT
CASSSLLDTEAFF
>few|-|TRBV21-1|TRBJ2-3
TGTGCCAGCAGCAATTCGCGGAGCGGGAGGGACGCAGATACGCAGTATTTT
CASSNSRSGRDADTQYF
>-|TRBD1|TRBV28|TRBJ2-1
TGTGCCAGCAGTTTAACCCCCCTACAGGGGTTGGATGAGCAGTTCTTC
CASSLTPLQGLDEQFF
>-|-|TRBV5-4|TRBJ1-2
TGTGCCAGCAGCGGCGGACAAGCCTATGGCTACACCTTC
CASSGGQAYGYTF
>-|TRBD1|TRBV2|TRBJ2-5
TGTGCCAGCAGCGGGGACAGGGCGGGAGAGCAGTACTTC
CASSGDRAGEQYF
>-|-|TRBV25-1|TRBJ1-3
TGTGCCAGCAGGTCCTGGGGCGACTTTGGAAACACCATATATTTT
CASRSWGDFGNTIYF
>-|-|TRBV15|TRBJ1-6
TGTGCCACCAGCAGAGATGGGGCTAATTCACCCCTCCACTTT
CATSRDGANSPLHF
>-|-|TRBV5-1|TRBJ2-3
TGCGCCAGCAGTATCACGGGGACAACATACACAGATACGCAGTATTTT
CASSITGTTYTDTQYF
>-|-|TRBV4-1|TRBJ1-4
TGCGCCAGCAGCCAAGATCCCAGGAGGTCTAATGAAAAACTGTTTTTT
CASSQDPRRSNEKLFF